This T cell receptor beta chain was observed in a study of blood T cell repertoires in COVID-19. Study summary: The samples span acute and convalescent COVID-19 from the United States, Italy and Spain.

The CDR3 length is 14 residues. Germline assignment: CDR1 SGHTA and CDR2 FQGNSA. V lost 2 bases to trimming and J lost 10 bases, with 15 bases between them. This clone rates as medium-sized. Repertoires were generated with immunoSEQ multiplex PCR, while TCRdb's copy carries only in-frame clones and drops some. The sample gives 37,000 or so clones, more than 60% of which show up once; less than 2.5% is in the top ten. The source is a man in his sixties with active COVID-19. V gene TRBV7-2 combines with J gene TRBJ2-1; D may be TRBD1 (5 bases). Sequenced input: peripheral blood. CDR3 residues: CASSLSRPQGEQFF. DNA of the CDR3: TGTGCCAGCAGCTTAAGTAGACCTCAGGGCGAGCAGTTCTTC.